This entry is about one TCR beta chain. The data are from a study of CD4 and CD8 cells across lung adenocarcinoma regions. Each CDR3 protein gets one entry after TCRdb re-called the PCR reads with MiXCR. The top ten clones hold 15% to 20% of a sample with 9,500 to 12,000 distinct CDR3 sequences, 50% to 65% of them seen once. In germline, CDR1 is MNHEY, CDR2 SVGEGT. This CDR3 comprises 20 residues. The sequenced material came from CD4+ T cells from the center of a lung tumor. The source of this sequence is a male donor with lung adenocarcinoma. The CD4 and CD8 labels of this study may be unreliable. This chain joins TRBV6-2 or TRBV6-3 and TRBJ2-4; 14 nucleotides agree with TRBD2. Gene TRBJ2-5 matches the end of the DNA better, so the J call may be wrong. The CDR3 protein is CASSLDLRLAGGPSQETQYF. The CDR3 DNA follows: TGTGCCAGCAGCCTGGACCTCAGACTAGCGGGAGGGCCGTCCCAAGAGACCCAGTACTTC.